The TCR beta chain described here comes from a study of shared clonotypes between healthy human individuals. Overall study: Two women and a few men aged 18 to 49 made up the donors. Study-wide findings and caveats: Sampling covered nothing but blood. Tissue TCR repertoires likely differ from those found in blood.

Donors comprised healthy HIV-negative adults lacking recent acute infections or vaccinations. As for this clone: Antigen specificity is unknown.

This CDR3 region has 12 residues. The V and J ends lost 11 bases and 4 bases respectively, with 14 bases between them. Germline CDR1 reads LNHDA; CDR2 reads SQIVND (reference sequence). This table comes from immunoSEQ multiplex PCR, and its TCRdb copy is limited to in-frame clones, with some not included. Altogether around 2.5 million clones are present, roughly 93% being singletons, with the ten largest covering about 0.38%. Material: naive CD4+ T cells from PBMCs. The subset: CD45RA+ positively selected. The rearrangement links TRBV19 to TRBJ1-2, with a weak D call TRBD1 (6 bases). This sequence originates from a man younger than 35 in good health. Some clones in this sample may be carry-over from other donors' samples. The chain's CDR3 is CASETGTYGYTF. The CDR3 DNA reads as TGTGCCTCGGAGACAGGTACCTATGGCTACACCTTC. Combining the CDR3 with reference TRBV19 and TRBJ1-2 gives the whole variable domain DGGITQSPKYLFRKEGQNVTLSCEQNLNHDAMYWYRQDPGQGLRLIYYSQIVNDFQKGDIAEGYSVSREKKESFPLTVTSAQKNPTAFYLCASETGTYGYTFGSGTRLTVV.